Detailed here is one TCR beta chain. The entry originates in a study of radiation and T cells in renal cell carcinoma. Treatment: 15 Gy SBRT to primary tumor, nephrectomy 4 weeks later. The method was immunoSEQ multiplex PCR; TCRdb's version includes in-frame clones alone and lacks a portion of them. In the table there are 9,000 to 9,500 clones, around 63% of which are singletons. The CDR3 sequence is 14 residues long. Trimming took off 5 bases at V and 4 bases at J, with 14 bases between the two ends. In germline, CDR1 is LNHDA, CDR2 SQIVND (reference sequence). Source: tumor tissue, taken from a patient whose treatment included radiotherapy and nephrectomy. This sequence was found in a woman aged 45 to 65 with renal cell carcinoma. This rearrangement joins TRBV19 to TRBJ1-1; D is perhaps TRBD1 (6 bases). The CDR3 DNA is TGTGCCAGTAGTCGGCAGGGAGGGGGCACTGAAGCTTTCTTT. Residues: CASSRQGGGTEAFF.